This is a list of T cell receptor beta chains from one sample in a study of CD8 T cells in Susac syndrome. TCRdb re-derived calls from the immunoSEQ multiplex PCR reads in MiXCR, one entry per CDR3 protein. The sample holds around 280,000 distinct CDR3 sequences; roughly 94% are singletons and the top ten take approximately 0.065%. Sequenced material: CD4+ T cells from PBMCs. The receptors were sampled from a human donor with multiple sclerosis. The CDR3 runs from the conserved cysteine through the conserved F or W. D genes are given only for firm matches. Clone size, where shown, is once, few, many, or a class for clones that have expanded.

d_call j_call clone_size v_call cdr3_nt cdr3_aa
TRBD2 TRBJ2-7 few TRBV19 TGTGCCAGTAGTCCCCGGGGGGGGCCCTACGAGCAGTACTTC CASSPRGGPYEQYF
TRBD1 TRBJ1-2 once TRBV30 TGTGCCTGGAGTGAATTATTCGACAGGGTAGAGGACTATGGCTACACCTTC CAWSELFDRVEDYGYTF
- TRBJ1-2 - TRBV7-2 TGTGCCAGCAGGGTCGGTGGGTCGAACTATGGCTACACCTTC CASRVGGSNYGYTF
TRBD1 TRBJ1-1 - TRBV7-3 TGTGCCAGCAGCCTAAGAGGCGGACAGGGCGGGACTGAAGCTTTCTTT CASSLRGGQGGTEAFF
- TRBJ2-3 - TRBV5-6 TGTGCCAGCAGCTTATCGGGTAGTGCGCAGTATTTT CASSLSGSAQYF
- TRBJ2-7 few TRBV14 TGTGCCAGCAGCCAACGGATCGACGCCGAGCAGTACTTC CASSQRIDAEQYF
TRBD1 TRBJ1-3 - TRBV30 TGTGCCTGGAGTGTGGAGGGGGCCGCTGGAAACACCATATATTTT CAWSVEGAAGNTIYF
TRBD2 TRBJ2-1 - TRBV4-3 TGCGCCAGCAGCCAAGTTCTCAGCGGGAGCGCCTATGAGCAGTTCTTC CASSQVLSGSAYEQFF
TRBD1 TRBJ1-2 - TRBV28 TGTGCCAGCAGTGCTCGGGACAGAAACTATGGCTACACCTTC CASSARDRNYGYTF
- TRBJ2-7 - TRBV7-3 TGTGCCAGCAGCTTGTCAGGTAACCCTCACGAGCAGTACTTC CASSLSGNPHEQYF
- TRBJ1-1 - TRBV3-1 TGTGCCAGCAGCCAAGCGAGGGGTGGCACTGAAGCTTTCTTT CASSQARGGTEAFF
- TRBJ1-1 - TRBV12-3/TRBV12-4 TGTGCCAGCAGTCCCCGAAACTCGAACACTGAAGCTTTCTTT CASSPRNSNTEAFF
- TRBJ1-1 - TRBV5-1 TGCGCCAGCAGCGTGGAAGCTGGGTTGAAAGCTTTCTTT CASSVEAGLKAFF
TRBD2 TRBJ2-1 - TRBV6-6 TGTGCCAGCAGTTACCCTAGCGGGGGGTCCTACAATGAGCAGTTCTTC CASSYPSGGSYNEQFF
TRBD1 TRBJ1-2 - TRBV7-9 TGTGCCAGCAGCGCGGGACAGGGAAGCTATGGCTACACCTTC CASSAGQGSYGYTF
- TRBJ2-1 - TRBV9 TGTGCCAGCAGCGTAGACAGGATATCCATTGAGCAGTTCTTC CASSVDRISIEQFF
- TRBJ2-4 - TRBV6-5 TGTGCCAGCAGTTCACCGACTAGGAGTCTCATTCAGTACTTC CASSSPTRSLIQYF
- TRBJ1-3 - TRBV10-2 TGCGCCAGCAGTGAAAACCAGGAAGGAAACACCATATATTTT CASSENQEGNTIYF